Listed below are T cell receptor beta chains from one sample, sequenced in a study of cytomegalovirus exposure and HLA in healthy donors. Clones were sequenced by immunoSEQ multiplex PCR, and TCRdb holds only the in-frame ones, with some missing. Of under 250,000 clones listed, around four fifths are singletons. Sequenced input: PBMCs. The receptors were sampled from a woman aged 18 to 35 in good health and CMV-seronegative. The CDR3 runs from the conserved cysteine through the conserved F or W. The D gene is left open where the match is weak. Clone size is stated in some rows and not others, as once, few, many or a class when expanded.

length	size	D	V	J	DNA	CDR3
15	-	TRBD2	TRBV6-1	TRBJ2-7	TGTGCCAGCAGGCTTCACCTAGCGGGAGGCGGCGAGCAGTACTTC	CASRLHLAGGGEQYF
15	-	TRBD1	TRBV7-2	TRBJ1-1	TGTGCCAGCAGCAGAAACAGGGGGCCGGGCACTGAAGCTTTCTTT	CASSRNRGPGTEAFF
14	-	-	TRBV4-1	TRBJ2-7	TGCGCCAGCAGCCGTCCCGGGACCCCATACGAGCAGTACTTC	CASSRPGTPYEQYF
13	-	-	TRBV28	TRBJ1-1	TGTGCCAGCAGTCCAACAGGGTGGACTGAAGCTTTCTTT	CASSPTGWTEAFF
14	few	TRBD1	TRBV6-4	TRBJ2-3	TGTGCCAGCAGTGGGACAGGGGGCACAGATACGCAGTATTTT	CASSGTGGTDTQYF
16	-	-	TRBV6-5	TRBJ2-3	TGTGCCAGCAGTTTATTGAGGGCTCCCCTCACAGATACGCAGTATTTT	CASSLLRAPLTDTQYF
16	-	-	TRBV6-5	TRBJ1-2	TGTGCCAGCAGTTATAGAGCAGGGGCCGAAGGGACGGGCTACACCTTC	CASSYRAGAEGTGYTF
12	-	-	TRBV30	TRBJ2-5	TGTGCCTGGACCCCCTATGGGGAGACCCAGTACTTC	CAWTPYGETQYF
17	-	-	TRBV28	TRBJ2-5	TGTGCCAGCAGTCCCCGCGAGCAAGGATTACAACAAGAGACCCAGTACTTC	CASSPREQGLQQETQYF
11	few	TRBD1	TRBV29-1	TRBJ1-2	TGCAGCGTCGGACAGGGCTATGGCTACACCTTC	CSVGQGYGYTF
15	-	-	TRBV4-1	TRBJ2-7	TGCGCCAGCAGCCAAGTGGAACGGGGAACCTACGAGCAGTACTTC	CASSQVERGTYEQYF
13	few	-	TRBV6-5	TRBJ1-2	TGTGCCAGCACCCGAGACGGCTCCGGTGGCTACACCTTC	CASTRDGSGGYTF
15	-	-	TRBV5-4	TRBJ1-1	TGTGCCAGCAGCTTGGCCCCCGTGGTGAACACTGAAGCTTTCTTT	CASSLAPVVNTEAFF
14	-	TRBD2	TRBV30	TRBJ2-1	TGTGCCTCACTGACCGCGGGGGGGCCACGTGAGCAGTTCTTC	CASLTAGGPREQFF
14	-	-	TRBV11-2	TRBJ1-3	TGTGCCAGCAGCTTAGCAGTTTCCAGAAACACCATATATTTT	CASSLAVSRNTIYF
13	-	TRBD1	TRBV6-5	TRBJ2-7	TGTGCCAGCAGCCGGACAGGTCTTGGCGAGCAGTACTTC	CASSRTGLGEQYF
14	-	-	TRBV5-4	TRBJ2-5	TGTGCCAGCAGCTCTGTACTCCCGGCGGAGACCCAGTACTTC	CASSSVLPAETQYF
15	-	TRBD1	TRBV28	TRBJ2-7	TGTGCCAGCAGTTTTTCCGGGACAGACACCTACGAGCAGTACTTC	CASSFSGTDTYEQYF
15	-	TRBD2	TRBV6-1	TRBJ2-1	TGTGCCAGCAGTGAAGCTAGCGGGAGCTACAATGAGCAGTTCTTC	CASSEASGSYNEQFF
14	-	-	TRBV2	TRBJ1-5	TGTGCCAGCAGTCAAACAGGGCCCTCTCAGCCCCAGCATTTT	CASSQTGPSQPQHF
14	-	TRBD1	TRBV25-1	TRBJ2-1	TGTGCCAGTGGTAGGACAGGGTCGGAGCATGAGCAGTTCTTC	CASGRTGSEHEQFF
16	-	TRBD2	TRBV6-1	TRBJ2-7	TGTGCCAGCAGTGGGGGACTAGCGGGAGTAGGGTACGAGCAGTACTTC	CASSGGLAGVGYEQYF
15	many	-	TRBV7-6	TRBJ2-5	TGTGCCAGCAGCTTGATCCAGGGGTACCAAGAGACCCAGTACTTC	CASSLIQGYQETQYF
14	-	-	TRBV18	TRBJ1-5	TGTGCCAGCTCAGAGTCCGGTAGCAATCAGCCCCAGCATTTT	CASSESGSNQPQHF
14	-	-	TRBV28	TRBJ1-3	TGTGCCAGCAGTCCGCCGAGCTCTGGAAACACCATATATTTT	CASSPPSSGNTIYF
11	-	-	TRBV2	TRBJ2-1	TGTGCCAGCAGTAACAGGAATGAGCAGTTCTTC	CASSNRNEQFF
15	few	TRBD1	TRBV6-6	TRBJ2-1	TGTGCCAGCAGGGATAACAGGGGGCCTTACAATGAGCAGTTCTTC	CASRDNRGPYNEQFF
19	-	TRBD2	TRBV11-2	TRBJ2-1	TGTGCCAGCAGCCCCAGACTAGCGGGAGCGACCCTGAGCGGCAATGAGCAGTTCTTC	CASSPRLAGATLSGNEQFF
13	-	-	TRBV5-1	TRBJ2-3	TGCGCCAGCAGCTTGGCAGCGACAGATACGCAGTATTTT	CASSLAATDTQYF
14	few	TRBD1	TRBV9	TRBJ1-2	TGTGCCAGCAGCGTAGATCCAGGGGGAGGAGGCTACACCTTC	CASSVDPGGGGYTF
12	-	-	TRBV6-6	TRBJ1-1	TGTGCCAGCCAGACAGGGAACACTGAAGCTTTCTTT	CASQTGNTEAFF
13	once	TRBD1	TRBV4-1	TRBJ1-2	TGCGCCAGCAGCGGGACAGGGTCCGATGGCTACACCTTC	CASSGTGSDGYTF
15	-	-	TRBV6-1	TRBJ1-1	TGTGCCAGCAGTATCCTCGGGGCCCTGAACACTGAAGCTTTCTTT	CASSILGALNTEAFF
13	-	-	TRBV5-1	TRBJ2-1	-	CASSFGPGTATFF
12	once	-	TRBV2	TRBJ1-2	TGTGCCAGCAGTGTGCGGGGTGACGGCTACACCTTC	CASSVRGDGYTF
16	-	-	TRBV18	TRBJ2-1	TGTGCCAGCTCACCGAGGTCCCAGGGCTCCTACAATGAGCAGTTCTTC	CASSPRSQGSYNEQFF
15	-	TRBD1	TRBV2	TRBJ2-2	TGTGCCAGCAGGACAGGGTTTTCTGTCACCGGGGAGCTGTTTTTT	CASRTGFSVTGELFF
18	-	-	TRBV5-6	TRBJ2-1	TGTGCCAGCAGCCCGCTCCTTCAAACGACCACCCCCCATAATGAGCAGTTCTTC	CASSPLLQTTTPHNEQFF
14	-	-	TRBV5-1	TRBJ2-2	TGCGCCAGCAGCCAATTCCTGGGCTCCGGGGAGCTGTTTTTT	CASSQFLGSGELFF
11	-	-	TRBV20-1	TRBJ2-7	TGCAGTGCTTACAGGGGGGGCGAGCAGTACTTC	CSAYRGGEQYF
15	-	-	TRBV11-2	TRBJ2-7	TGTGCCAGCAGCTTAGGTTTCGCAGGGTTCGACGAGCAGTACTTC	CASSLGFAGFDEQYF
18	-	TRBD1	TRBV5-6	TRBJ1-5	TGTGCCAGCAGTTCGGACAGGGAAAAGGGGTATCGCAATCAGCCCCAGCATTTT	CASSSDREKGYRNQPQHF
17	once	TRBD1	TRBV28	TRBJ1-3	TGTGCCAGCAGTTCCCGGGACAGGGGATTCTCTGGAAACACCATATATTTT	CASSSRDRGFSGNTIYF
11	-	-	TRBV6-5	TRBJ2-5	TGTGCCAGCAGAATCCAAGAGACCCAGTACTTC	CASRIQETQYF
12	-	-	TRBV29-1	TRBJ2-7	TGCAGCGTTGTAGGGCTGTCCTACGAGCAGTACTTC	CSVVGLSYEQYF
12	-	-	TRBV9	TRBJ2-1	TGTGCCAGCAAGTCGGGAAACAATGAGCAGTTCTTC	CASKSGNNEQFF
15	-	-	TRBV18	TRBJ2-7	TGTGCCAGCTCGCCCGGGGCCTCTGCTAGCTACGAGCAGTACTTC	CASSPGASASYEQYF
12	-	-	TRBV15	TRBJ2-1	TGTGCCACCAGCAGAGATCAGCAAGTACAGTTCTTC	CATSRDQQVQFF
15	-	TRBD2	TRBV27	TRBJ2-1	TGTGCCAGCAGTGCTGCCGGGACTAGCCGCAATGAGCAGTTCTTC	CASSAAGTSRNEQFF
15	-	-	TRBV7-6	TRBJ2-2	TGTGCCAGCAGCTTAGCCACAGAGAACACCGGGGAGCTGTTTTTT	CASSLATENTGELFF
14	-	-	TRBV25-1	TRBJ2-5	TGTGCCAGCAGTGAATATGGGGGCCCAGAGACCCAGTACTTC	CASSEYGGPETQYF
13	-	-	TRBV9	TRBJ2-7	TGTGCCAGCAGCCTCCGGAGGGGTGACGAGCAGTACTTC	CASSLRRGDEQYF
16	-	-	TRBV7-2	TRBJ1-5	TGTGCCAGCAGCTTAGAGGGTGCAGGGGTCCGTCGGCCCCAGCATTTT	CASSLEGAGVRRPQHF
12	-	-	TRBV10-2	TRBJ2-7	TGCGCCAGCAGTCGCCTTCAGGGTGGGTCGTACTTC	CASSRLQGGSYF
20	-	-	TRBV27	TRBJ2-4	TGTGCCAGCAGTTTATCTCGGGCTTCGGGCGATTTATTAGCCAAAAACATTCAGTACTTC	CASSLSRASGDLLAKNIQYF